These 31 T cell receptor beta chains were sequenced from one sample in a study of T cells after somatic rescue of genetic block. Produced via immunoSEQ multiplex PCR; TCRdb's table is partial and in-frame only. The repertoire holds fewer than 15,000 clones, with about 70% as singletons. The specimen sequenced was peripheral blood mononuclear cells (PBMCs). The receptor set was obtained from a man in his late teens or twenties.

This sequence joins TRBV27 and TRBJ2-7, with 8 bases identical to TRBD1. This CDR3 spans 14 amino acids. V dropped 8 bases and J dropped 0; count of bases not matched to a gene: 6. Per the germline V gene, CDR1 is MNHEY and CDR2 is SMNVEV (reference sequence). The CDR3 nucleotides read TGTGCCAGCTCCCGGACAGGGTTCTCCTACGAGCAGTACTTC. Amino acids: CASSRTGFSYEQYF.

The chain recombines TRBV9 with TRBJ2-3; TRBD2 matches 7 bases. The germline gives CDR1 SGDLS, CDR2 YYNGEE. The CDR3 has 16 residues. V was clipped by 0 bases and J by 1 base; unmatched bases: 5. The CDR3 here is CASSVAHLAGTDTQYF. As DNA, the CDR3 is TGTGCCAGCAGCGTAGCTCACCTAGCGGGCACAGATACGCAGTATTTT.

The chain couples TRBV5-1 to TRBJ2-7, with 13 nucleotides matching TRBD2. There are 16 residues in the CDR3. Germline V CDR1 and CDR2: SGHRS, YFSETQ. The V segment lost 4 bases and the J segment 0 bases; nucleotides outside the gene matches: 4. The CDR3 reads CASSPGTSGDSYEQYF. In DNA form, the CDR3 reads TGCGCCAGCAGCCCAGGGACTAGCGGGGACTCCTACGAGCAGTACTTC. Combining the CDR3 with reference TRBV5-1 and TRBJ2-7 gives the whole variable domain KAGVTQTPRYLIKTRGQQVTLSCSPISGHRSVSWYQQTPGQGLQFLFEYFSETQRNKGNFPGRFSGRQFSNSRSEMNVSTLELGDSALYLCASSPGTSGDSYEQYFGPGTRLTVT.

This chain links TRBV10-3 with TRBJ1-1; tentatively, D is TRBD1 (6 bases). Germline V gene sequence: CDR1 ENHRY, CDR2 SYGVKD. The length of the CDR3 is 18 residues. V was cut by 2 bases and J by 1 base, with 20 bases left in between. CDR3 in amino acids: CAISEPQGTPPGNTEAFF. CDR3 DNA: TGTGCCATCAGTGAGCCTCAGGGGACGCCCCCGGGGAACACTGAAGCTTTCTTT.

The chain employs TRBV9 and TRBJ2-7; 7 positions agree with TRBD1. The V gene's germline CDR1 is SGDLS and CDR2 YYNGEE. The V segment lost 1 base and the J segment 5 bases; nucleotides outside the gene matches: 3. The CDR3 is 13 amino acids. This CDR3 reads CASSVQGGDEQYF. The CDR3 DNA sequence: TGTGCCAGCAGCGTACAAGGGGGCGACGAGCAGTACTTC.

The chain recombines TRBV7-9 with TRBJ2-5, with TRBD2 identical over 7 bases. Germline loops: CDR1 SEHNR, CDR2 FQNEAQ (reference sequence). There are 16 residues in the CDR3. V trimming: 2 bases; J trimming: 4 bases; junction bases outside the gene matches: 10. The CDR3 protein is CASSLILTGRRETQYF. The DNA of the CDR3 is TGTGCCAGCAGCTTAATACTCACCGGGAGGAGAGAGACCCAGTACTTC.

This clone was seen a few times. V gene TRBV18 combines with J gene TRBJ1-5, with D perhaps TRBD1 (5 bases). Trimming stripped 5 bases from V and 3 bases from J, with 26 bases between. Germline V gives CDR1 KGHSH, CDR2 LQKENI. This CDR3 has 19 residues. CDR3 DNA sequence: TGTGCCAGCTCATATACTTATCACAAGGGAACAGGAATCAATCAGCCCCAGCATTTT. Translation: CASSYTYHKGTGINQPQHF.

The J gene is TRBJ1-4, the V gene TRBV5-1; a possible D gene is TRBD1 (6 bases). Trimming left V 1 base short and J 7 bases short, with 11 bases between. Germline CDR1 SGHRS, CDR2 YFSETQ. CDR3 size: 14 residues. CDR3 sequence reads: CASSLREGGEKLFF. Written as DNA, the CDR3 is TGCGCCAGCAGCTTGAGAGAAGGGGGTGAAAAACTGTTTTTT.

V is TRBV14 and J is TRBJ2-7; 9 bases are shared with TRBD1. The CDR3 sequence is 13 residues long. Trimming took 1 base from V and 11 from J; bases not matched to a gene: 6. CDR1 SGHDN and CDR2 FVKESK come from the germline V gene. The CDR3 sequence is CASSQGRTGVKYF. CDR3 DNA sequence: TGTGCCAGCAGCCAAGGCCGGACAGGGGTGAAGTACTTC.

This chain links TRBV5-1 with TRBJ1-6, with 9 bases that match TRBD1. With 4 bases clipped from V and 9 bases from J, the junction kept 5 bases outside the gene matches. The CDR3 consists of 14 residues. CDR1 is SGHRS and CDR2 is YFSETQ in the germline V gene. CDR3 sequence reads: CASSAGQGGSPLHF. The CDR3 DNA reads TGCGCCAGCAGCGCGGGACAGGGTGGTTCACCCCTCCACTTT.

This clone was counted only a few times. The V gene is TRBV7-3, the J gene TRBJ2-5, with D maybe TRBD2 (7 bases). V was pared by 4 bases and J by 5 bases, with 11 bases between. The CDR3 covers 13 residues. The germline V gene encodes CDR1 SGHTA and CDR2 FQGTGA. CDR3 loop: CASSSGGPETQYF. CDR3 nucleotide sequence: TGTGCCAGCAGCTCCGGGGGGCCGGAGACCCAGTACTTC.

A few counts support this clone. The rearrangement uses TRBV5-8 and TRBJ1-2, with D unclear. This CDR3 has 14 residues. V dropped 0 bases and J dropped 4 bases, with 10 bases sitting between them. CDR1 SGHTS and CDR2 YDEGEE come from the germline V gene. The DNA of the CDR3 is TGTGCCAGCAGCTTGGGCGGGTCAGCCTATGGCTACACCTTC. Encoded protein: CASSLGGSAYGYTF.

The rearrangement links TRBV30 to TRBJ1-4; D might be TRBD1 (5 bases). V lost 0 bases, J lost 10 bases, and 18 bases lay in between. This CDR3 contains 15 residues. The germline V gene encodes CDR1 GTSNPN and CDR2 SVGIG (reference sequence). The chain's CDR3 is CAWSVRPGVRRKLFF. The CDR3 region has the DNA TGTGCCTGGAGTGTACGCCCGGGGGTTAGGAGAAAACTGTTTTTT.

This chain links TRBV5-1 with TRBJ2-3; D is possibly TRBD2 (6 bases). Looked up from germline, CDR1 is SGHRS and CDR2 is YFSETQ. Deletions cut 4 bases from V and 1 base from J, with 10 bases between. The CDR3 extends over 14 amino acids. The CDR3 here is CASSPSSGTDTQYF. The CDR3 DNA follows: TGCGCCAGCAGCCCGTCTAGCGGCACAGATACGCAGTATTTT.

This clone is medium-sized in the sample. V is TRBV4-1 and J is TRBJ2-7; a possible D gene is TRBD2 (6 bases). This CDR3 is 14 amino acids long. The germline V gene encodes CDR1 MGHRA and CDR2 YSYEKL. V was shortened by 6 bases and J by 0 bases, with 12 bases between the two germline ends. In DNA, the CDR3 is TGCGCCAGCAGAGGAGGGCCGAGCTCCTACGAGCAGTACTTC. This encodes CASRGGPSSYEQYF.

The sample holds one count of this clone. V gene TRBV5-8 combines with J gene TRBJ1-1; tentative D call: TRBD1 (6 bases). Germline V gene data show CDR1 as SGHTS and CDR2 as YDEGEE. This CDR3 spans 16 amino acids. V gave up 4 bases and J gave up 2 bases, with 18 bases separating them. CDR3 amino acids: CASSRTFWGANTEAFF. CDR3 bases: TGTGCCAGCAGCCGTACTTTTTGGGGGGCAAACACTGAAGCTTTCTTT.

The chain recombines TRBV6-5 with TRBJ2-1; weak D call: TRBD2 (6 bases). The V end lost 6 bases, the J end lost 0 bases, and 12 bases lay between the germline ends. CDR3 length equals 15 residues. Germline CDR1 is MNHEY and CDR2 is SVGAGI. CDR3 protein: CASSRGAVSYNEQFF. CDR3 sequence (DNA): TGTGCCAGCAGCCGCGGGGCAGTCTCCTACAATGAGCAGTTCTTC.

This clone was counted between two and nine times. In nucleotides, the CDR3 is TGCGCCAGCAGTTCGTGGGACAGGCTCTATGGCTACACCTTC. Its protein product is CASSSWDRLYGYTF. This rearrangement joins TRBV5-1 to TRBJ1-2; 8 bases line up with TRBD1. The CDR3 runs 14 residues. The germline gives CDR1 SGHRS, CDR2 YFSETQ. Trimming at V came to 5 bases and at J to 4 bases, leaving 7 bases not matched to a gene.

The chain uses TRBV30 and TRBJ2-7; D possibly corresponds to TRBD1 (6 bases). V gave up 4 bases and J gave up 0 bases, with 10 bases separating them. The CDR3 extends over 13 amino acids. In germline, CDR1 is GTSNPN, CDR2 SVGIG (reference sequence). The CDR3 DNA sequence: TGTGCCTGGATTAGGGGGAACTCCTACGAGCAGTACTTC. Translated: CAWIRGNSYEQYF. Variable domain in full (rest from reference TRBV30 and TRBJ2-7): SQTIHQWPATLVQPVGSPLSLECTVEGTSNPNLYWYRQAAGRGLQLLFYSVGIGQISSEVPQNLSASRPQDRQFILSSKKLLLSDSGFYLCAWIRGNSYEQYFGPGTRLTVT.

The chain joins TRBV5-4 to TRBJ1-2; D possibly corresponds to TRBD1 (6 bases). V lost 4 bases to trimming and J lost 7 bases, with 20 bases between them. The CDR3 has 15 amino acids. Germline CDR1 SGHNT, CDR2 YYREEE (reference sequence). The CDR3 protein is CASSPWIQGSSGYTF. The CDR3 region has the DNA TGTGCCAGCAGCCCTTGGATACAGGGATCTAGTGGCTACACCTTC. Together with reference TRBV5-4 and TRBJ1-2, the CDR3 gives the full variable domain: ETGVTQSPTHLIKTRGQQVTLRCSSQSGHNTVSWYQQALGQGPQFIFQYYREEENGRGNFPPRFSGLQFPNYSSELNVNALELDDSALYLCASSPWIQGSSGYTFGSGTRLTVV.

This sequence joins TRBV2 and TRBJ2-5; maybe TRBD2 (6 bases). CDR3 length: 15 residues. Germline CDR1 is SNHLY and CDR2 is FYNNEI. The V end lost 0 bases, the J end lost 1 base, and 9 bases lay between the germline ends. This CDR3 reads CASSEARGVQETQYF. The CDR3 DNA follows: TGTGCCAGCAGTGAAGCGCGGGGAGTCCAAGAGACCCAGTACTTC.

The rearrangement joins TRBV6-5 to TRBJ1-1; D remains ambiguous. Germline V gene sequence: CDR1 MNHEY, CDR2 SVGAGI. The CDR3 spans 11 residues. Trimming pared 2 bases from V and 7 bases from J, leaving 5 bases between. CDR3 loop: CASSYQSEAFF. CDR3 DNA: TGTGCCAGCAGTTACCAGAGTGAAGCTTTCTTT.

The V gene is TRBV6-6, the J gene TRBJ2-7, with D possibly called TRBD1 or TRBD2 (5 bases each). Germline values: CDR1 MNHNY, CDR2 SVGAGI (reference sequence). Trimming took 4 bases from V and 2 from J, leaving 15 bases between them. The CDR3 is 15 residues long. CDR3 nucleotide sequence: TGTGCCAGCAGTTCCCGGGGCAAAGGGACCTACGAGCAGTACTTC. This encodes CASSSRGKGTYEQYF.

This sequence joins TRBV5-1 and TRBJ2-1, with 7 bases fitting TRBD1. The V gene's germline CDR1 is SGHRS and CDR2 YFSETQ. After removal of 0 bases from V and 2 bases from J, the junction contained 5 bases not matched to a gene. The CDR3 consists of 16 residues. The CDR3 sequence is CASSLVLGQPYNEQFF. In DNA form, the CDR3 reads TGCGCCAGCAGCTTGGTGTTGGGACAGCCCTACAATGAGCAGTTCTTC.

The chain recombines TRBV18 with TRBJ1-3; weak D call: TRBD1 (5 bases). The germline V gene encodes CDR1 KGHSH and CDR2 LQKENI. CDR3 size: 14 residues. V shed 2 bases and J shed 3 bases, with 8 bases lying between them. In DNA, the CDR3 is TGTGCCAGCTCACCAATCCAGGGTGGAAACACCATATATTTT. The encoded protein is CASSPIQGGNTIYF.

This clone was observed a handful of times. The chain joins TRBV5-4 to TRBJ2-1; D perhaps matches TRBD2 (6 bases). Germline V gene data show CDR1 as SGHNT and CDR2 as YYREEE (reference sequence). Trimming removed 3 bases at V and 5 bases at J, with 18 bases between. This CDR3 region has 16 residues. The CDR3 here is CASSSSSTSLNNEQFF. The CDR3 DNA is TGTGCCAGCAGCTCCAGTTCCACTAGCTTGAACAATGAGCAGTTCTTC. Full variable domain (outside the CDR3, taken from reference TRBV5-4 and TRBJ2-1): ETGVTQSPTHLIKTRGQQVTLRCSSQSGHNTVSWYQQALGQGPQFIFQYYREEENGRGNFPPRFSGLQFPNYSSELNVNALELDDSALYLCASSSSSTSLNNEQFFGPGTRLTVL.

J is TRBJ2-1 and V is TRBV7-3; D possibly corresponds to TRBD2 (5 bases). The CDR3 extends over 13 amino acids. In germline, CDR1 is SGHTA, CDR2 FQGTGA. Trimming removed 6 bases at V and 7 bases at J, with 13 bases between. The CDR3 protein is CASSSARGNEQFF. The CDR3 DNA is TGTGCCAGCAGTAGCGCCCGAGGGAATGAGCAGTTCTTC. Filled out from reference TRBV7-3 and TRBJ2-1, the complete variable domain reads GAGVSQTPSNKVTEKGKYVELRCDPISGHTALYWYRQSLGQGPEFLIYFQGTGAADDSGLPNDRFFAVRPEGSVSTLKIQRTERGDSAVYLCASSSARGNEQFFGPGTRLTVL.

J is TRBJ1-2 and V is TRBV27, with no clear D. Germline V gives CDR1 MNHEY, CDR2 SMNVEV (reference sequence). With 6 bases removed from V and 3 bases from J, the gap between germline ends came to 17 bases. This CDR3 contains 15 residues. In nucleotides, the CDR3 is TGTGCCAGCAGACCGACCCCTGGACCGGACTATGGCTACACCTTC. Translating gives CASRPTPGPDYGYTF.

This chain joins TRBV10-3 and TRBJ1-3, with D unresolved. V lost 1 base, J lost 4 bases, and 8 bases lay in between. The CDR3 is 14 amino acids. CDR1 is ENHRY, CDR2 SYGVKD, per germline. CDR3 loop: CAISEFSPGNTIYF. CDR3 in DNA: TGTGCCATCAGTGAGTTTTCTCCCGGAAACACCATATATTTT.

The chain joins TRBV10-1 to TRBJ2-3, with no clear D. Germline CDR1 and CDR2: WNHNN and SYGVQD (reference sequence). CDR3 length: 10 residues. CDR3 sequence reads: CLGPRDTQYF. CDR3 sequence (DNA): TGCCTAGGGCCTCGGGATACGCAGTATTTT.

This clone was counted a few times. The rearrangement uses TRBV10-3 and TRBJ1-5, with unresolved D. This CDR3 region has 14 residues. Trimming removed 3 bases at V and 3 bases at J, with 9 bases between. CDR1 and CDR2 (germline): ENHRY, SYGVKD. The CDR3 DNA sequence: TGTGCCATCAGTGACGGACTCTTCAATCAGCCCCAGCATTTT. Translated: CAISDGLFNQPQHF.